This T cell receptor beta chain derives from a study of blood T cell repertoires in COVID-19. About the study: T cells, B-cell-depleted T cells, or PBMCs supplied cDNA or gDNA.

With 6 bases clipped from V and 6 bases from J, the junction kept 10 bases outside the gene matches. In germline, CDR1 is LNHDA, CDR2 SQIVND (reference sequence). This CDR3 is 14 amino acids long. This clone was observed a single time. The assay was immunoSEQ multiplex PCR, and TCRdb's table has in-frame clones only and misses some. The table shows about 240,000 clones, with around 89% occurring only once. What was sequenced was PBMCs or T cells enriched from blood (not recorded which). The gene calls are TRBV19 and TRBJ2-7; 8 bases line up with TRBD1. This clonotype originated in a woman aged 30 to 39 who had recovered from COVID-19. CDR3 nucleotides: TGTGCCAGTAGCTGGGACAGGTCAATGTCCGAGCAGTACTTC. It is translated as CASSWDRSMSEQYF.